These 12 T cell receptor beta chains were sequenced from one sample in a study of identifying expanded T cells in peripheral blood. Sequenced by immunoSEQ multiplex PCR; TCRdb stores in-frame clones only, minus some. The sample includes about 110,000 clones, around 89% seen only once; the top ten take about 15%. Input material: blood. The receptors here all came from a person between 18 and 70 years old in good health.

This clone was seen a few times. The CDR3 region is CASSQHSNTEAFF. The CDR3 coding sequence is TGTGCCAGCAGCCAACACTCGAACACTGAAGCTTTCTTT. The rearrangement uses TRBV4-2 and TRBJ1-1; D ambiguous. The CDR3 runs 13 residues. With 2 bases removed from V and 1 base from J, the gap between germline ends came to 5 bases. The germline gives CDR1 LGHNA, CDR2 YNFKEQ.

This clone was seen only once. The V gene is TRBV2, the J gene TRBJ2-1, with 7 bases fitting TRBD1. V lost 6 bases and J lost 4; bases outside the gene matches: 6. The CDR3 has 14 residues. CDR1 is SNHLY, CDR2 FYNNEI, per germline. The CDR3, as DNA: TGTGCCAGCAGGGGACAGTCGAATTACAATGAGCAGTTCTTC. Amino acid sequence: CASRGQSNYNEQFF.

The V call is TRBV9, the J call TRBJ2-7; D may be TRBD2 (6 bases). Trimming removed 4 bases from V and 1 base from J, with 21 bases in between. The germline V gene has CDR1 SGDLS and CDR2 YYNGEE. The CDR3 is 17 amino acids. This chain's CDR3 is CASSSPYRDCFSYEQYF. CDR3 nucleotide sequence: TGTGCCAGCAGCTCCCCTTACCGGGACTGTTTTTCCTACGAGCAGTACTTC.

Written as DNA, the CDR3 is TGCGCCAGCAGCTTGGAGGGGTCTCTCTATGGCTACACCTTC. Translating gives CASSLEGSLYGYTF. This rearrangement joins TRBV5-1 to TRBJ1-2, with D maybe TRBD1 (5 bases). The CDR3 spans 14 residues. V was shortened by 0 bases and J by 4 bases, with 10 bases between the two germline ends. Per the germline V gene, CDR1 is SGHRS and CDR2 is YFSETQ.

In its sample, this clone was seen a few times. This chain's CDR3 is CASSLSEGTDTQYF. CDR3 coding DNA: TGTGCCAGCAGTTTAAGTGAGGGCACAGATACGCAGTATTTT. V is TRBV27 and J is TRBJ2-3; no clear D. The CDR3 is 14 residues long. Germline CDR1 reads MNHEY; CDR2 reads SMNVEV (reference sequence). V shed 2 bases and J shed 1 base, with 7 bases lying between them.

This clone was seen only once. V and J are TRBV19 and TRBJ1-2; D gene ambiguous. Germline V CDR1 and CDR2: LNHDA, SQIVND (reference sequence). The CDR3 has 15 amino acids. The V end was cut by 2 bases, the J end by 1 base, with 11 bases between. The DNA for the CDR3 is TGTGCCAGTAGTATAACCGGCAGATTTAACTATGGCTACACCTTC. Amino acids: CASSITGRFNYGYTF.

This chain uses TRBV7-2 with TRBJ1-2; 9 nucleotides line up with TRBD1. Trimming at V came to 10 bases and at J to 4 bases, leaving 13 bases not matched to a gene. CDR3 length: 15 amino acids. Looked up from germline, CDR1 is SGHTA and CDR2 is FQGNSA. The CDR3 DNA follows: TGTGCCACCTACCGTGGGACAGGGAGGGGCTATGGCTACACCTTC. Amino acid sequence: CATYRGTGRGYGYTF. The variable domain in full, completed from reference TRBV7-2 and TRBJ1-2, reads GAGVSQSPSNKVTEKGKDVELRCDPISGHTALYWYRQSLGQGLEFLIYFQGNSAPDKSGLPSDRFSAERTGGSVSTLTIQRTQQEDSAVYLCATYRGTGRGYGYTFGSGTRLTVV.

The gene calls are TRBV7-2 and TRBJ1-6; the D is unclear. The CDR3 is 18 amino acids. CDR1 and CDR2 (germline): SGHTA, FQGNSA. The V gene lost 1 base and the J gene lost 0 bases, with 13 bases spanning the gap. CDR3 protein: CASSLGVPRSSYNSPLHF. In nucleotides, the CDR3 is TGTGCCAGCAGCTTAGGAGTTCCCCGCAGCTCCTATAATTCACCCCTCCACTTT.

This chain's CDR3 is CASSQDLDEWFLNTEAFF. The CDR3 DNA is TGCGCCAGCAGCCAAGATCTCGACGAATGGTTTCTGAACACTGAAGCTTTCTTT. The V gene is TRBV4-3, the J gene TRBJ1-1, with unresolved D. The CDR3 has 18 amino acids. V was trimmed by 0 bases and J by 0 bases, leaving 17 bases between them. Germline CDR1 is LGHNA and CDR2 is YSLEER.

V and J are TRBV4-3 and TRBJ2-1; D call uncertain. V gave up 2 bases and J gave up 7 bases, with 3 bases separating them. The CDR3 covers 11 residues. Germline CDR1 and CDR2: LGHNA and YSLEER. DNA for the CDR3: TGCGCCAGCAGCCAAAGGAATGAGCAGTTCTTC. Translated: CASSQRNEQFF.

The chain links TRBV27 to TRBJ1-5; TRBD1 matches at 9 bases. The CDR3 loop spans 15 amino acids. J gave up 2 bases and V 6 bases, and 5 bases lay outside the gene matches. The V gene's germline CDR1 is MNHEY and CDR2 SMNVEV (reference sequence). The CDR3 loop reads CASRGQGLGNQPQHF. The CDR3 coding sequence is TGTGCCAGCAGAGGACAGGGGTTGGGCAATCAGCCCCAGCATTTT.

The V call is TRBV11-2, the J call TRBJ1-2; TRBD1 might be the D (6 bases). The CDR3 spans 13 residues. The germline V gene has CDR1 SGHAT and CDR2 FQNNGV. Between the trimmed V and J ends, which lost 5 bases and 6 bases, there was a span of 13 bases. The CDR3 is CASSHMGGDGYTF. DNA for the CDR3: TGTGCCAGCAGCCACATGGGGGGCGATGGCTACACCTTC.